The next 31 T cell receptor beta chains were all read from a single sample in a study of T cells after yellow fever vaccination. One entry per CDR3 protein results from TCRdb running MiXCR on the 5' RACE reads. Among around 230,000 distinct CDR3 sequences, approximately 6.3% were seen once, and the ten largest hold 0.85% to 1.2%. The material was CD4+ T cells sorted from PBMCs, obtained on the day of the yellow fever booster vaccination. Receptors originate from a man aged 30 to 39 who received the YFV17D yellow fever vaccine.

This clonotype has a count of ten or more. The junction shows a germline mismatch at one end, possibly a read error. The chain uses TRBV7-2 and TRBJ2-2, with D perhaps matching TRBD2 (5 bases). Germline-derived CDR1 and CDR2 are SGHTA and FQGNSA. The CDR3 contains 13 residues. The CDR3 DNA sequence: TGTGCCAGCACCTTAGACCCGGGGGGGGAGCTGTTTTTT. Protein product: CASTLDPGGELFF. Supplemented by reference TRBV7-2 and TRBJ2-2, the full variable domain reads GAGVSQSPSNKVTEKGKDVELRCDPISGHTALYWYRQSLGQGLEFLIYFQGNSAPDKSGLPSDRFSAERTGGSVSTLTIQRTQQEDSAVYLCASTLDPGGELFFGEGSRLTVL.

CDR3 loop: CASRGGNTFLGETQYF. In DNA form, the CDR3 reads TGCGCCAGCAGAGGGGGGAACACGTTTCTGGGAGAGACCCAGTACTTC. This chain uses TRBV5-1 with TRBJ2-5; D possibly matches TRBD1 or TRBD2 (6 bases each). Looked up from germline, CDR1 is SGHRS and CDR2 is YFSETQ. The CDR3 contains 16 residues. Trimming took off 5 bases at V and 4 bases at J, with 21 bases between the two ends.

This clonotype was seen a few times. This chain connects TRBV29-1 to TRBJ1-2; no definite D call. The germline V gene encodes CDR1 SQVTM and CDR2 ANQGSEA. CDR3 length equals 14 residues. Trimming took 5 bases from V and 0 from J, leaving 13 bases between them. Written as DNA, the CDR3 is TGCAGCGTTTTAGGGCTGAGGTCTAACTATGGCTACACCTTC. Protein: CSVLGLRSNYGYTF.

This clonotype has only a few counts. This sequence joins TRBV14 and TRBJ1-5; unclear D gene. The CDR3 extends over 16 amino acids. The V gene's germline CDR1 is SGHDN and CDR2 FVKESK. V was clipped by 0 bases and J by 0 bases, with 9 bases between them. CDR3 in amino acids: CASSQDNCHSNQPQHF. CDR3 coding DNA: TGTGCCAGCAGCCAAGATAACTGCCATAGCAATCAGCCCCAGCATTTT.

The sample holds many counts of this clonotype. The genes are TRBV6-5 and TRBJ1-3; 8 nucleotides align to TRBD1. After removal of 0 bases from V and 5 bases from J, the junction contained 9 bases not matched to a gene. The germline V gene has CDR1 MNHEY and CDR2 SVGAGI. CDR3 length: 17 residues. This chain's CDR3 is CASSYSPRGQSRNTIYF. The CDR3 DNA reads TGTGCCAGCAGTTACTCGCCCAGGGGGCAAAGTAGAAACACCATATATTTT.

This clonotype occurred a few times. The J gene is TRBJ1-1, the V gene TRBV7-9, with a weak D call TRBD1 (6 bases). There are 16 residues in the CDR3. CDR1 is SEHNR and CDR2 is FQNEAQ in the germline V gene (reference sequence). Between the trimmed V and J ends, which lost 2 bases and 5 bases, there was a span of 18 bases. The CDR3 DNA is TGTGCCAGCAGCTTATTCACAGGCAGGGGTTGGACTGAAGCTTTCTTT. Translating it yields CASSLFTGRGWTEAFF.

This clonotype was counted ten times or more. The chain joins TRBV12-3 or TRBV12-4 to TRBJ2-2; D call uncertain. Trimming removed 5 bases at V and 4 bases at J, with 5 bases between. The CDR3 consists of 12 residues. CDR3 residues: CASSRVTGELFF. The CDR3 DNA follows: TGTGCCAGCAGTCGGGTCACCGGGGAGCTGTTTTTT.

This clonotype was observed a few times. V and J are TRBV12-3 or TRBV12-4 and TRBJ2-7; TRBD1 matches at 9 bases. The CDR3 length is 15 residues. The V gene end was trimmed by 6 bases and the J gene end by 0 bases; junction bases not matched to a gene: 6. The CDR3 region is CASSSRDRVSYEQYF. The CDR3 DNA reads TGTGCCAGCAGCTCTCGGGACAGGGTCTCCTACGAGCAGTACTTC.

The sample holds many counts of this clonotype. The CDR3 coding sequence is TGTGCCAGCAGCTATAGCGGGGGCTCCTACGAGCAGTACTTC. Amino acids: CASSYSGGSYEQYF. This chain links TRBV7-2 with TRBJ2-7, with 9 bases that match TRBD2. The CDR3 runs 14 residues. V lost 4 bases and J lost 0; bases outside the gene matches: 1. Germline lookup yields CDR1 SGHTA and CDR2 FQGNSA.

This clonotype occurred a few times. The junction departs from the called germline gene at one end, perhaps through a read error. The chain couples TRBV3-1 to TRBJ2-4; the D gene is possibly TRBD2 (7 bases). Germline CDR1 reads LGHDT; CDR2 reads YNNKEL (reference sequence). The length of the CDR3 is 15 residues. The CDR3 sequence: CATSQPGGAKNIQYF. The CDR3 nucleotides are TGTGCCACCAGCCAACCGGGGGGCGCCAAAAACATTCAGTACTTC.

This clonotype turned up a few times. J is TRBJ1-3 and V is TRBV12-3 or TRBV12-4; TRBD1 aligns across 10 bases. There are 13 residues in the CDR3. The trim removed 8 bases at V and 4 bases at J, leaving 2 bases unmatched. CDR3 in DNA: TGTGCCAGCGGGACAGGGGTAGGAAACACCATATATTTT. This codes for CASGTGVGNTIYF.

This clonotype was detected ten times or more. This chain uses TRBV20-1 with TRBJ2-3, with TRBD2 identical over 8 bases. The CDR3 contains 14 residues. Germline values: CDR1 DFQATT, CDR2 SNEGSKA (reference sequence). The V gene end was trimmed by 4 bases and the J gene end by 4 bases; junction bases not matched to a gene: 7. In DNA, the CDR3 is TGCAGTGCTAAGGAGCGGGAGTCCTCAGATACGCAGTATTTT. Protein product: CSAKERESSDTQYF.

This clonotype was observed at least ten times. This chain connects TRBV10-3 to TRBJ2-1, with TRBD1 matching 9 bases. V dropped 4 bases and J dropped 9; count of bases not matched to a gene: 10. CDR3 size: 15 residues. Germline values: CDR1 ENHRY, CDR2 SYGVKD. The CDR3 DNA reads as TGTGCCATCAGTGGGGGACAGGGTACTAACAGTGAGCAGTTCTTC. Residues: CAISGGQGTNSEQFF.

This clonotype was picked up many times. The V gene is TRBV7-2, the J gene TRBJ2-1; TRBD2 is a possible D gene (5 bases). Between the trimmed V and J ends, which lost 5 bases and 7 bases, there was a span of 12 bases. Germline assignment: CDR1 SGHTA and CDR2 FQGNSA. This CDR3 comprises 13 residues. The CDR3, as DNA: TGTGCCAGCAGCCAAACTAGTTTTAATGAGCAGTTCTTC. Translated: CASSQTSFNEQFF.

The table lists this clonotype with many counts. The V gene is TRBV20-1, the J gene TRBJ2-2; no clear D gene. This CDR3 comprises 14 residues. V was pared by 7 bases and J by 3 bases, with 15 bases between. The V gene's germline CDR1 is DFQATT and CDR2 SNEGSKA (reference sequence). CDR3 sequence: CSVKATLDTGELFF. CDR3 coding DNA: TGCAGTGTCAAAGCGACTCTGGACACCGGGGAGCTGTTTTTT.

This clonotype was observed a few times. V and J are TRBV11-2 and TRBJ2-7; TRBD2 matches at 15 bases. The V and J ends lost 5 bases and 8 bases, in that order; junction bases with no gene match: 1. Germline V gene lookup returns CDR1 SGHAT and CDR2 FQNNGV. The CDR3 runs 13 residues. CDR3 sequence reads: CASSGTSGGQQYF. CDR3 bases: TGTGCCAGCAGCGGGACTAGCGGGGGGCAGCAGTACTTC.

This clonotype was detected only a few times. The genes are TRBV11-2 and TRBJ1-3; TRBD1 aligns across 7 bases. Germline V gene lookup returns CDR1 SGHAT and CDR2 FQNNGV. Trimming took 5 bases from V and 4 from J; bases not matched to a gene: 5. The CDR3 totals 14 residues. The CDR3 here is CASSPGTDGNTIYF. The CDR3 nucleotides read TGTGCCAGCAGCCCAGGGACAGACGGAAACACCATATATTTT.

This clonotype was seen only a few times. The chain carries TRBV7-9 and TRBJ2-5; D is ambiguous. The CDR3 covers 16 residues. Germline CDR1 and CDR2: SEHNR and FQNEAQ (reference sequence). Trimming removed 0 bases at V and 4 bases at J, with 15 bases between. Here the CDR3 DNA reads TGTGCCAGCAGCTTAGCAGTTGGTCAGGTGTCAGAGACCCAGTACTTC. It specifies CASSLAVGQVSETQYF.

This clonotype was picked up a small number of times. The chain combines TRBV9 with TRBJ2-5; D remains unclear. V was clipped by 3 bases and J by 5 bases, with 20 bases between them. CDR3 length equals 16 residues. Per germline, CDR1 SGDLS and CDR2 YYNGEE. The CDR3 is CASSAPTAGYEETQYF. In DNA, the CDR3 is TGTGCCAGCAGCGCCCCGACGGCCGGGTACGAGGAGACCCAGTACTTC.

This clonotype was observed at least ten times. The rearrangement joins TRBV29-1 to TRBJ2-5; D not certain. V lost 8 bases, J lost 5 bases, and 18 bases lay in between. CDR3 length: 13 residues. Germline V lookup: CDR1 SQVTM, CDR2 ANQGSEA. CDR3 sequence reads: CSHRQGQVETQYF. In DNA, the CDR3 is TGCAGCCATCGTCAAGGTCAAGTGGAGACCCAGTACTTC.

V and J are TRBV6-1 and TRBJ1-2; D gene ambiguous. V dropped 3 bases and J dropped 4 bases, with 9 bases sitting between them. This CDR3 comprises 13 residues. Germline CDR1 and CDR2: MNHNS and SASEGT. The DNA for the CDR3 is TGTGCCAGCAGTGACACGTGGACCTATGGCTACACCTTC. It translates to CASSDTWTYGYTF.

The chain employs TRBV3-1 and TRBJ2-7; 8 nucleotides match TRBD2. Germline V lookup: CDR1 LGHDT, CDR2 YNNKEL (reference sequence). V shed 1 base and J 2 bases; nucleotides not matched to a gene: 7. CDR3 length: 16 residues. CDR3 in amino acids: CASSQVLAGPTYEQYF. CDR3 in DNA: TGTGCCAGCAGCCAAGTTCTAGCGGGCCCTACCTACGAGCAGTACTTC.

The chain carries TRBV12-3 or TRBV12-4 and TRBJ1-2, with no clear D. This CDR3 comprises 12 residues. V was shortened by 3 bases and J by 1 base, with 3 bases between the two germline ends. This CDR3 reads CASSFSNYGYTF. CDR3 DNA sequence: TGTGCCAGCAGTTTTAGTAACTATGGCTACACCTTC.

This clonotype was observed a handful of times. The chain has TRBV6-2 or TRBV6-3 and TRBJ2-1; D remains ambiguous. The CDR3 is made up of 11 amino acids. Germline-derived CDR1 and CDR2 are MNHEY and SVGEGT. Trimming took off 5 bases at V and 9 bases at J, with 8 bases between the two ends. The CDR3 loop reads CASSILGEQFF. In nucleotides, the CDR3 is TGTGCCAGCAGTATCCTCGGTGAGCAGTTCTTC.

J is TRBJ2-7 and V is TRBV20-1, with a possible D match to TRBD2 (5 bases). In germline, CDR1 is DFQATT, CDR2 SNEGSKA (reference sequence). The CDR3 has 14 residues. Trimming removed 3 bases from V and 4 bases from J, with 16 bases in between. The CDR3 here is CSASDQGGGYEQYF. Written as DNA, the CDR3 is TGCAGTGCTAGTGACCAAGGTGGAGGTTACGAGCAGTACTTC.

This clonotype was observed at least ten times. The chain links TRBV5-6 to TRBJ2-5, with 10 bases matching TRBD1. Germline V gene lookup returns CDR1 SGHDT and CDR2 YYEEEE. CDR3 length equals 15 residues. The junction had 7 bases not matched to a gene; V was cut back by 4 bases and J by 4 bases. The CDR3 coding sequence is TGTGCCAGCAGCCCAGGGACAGGGGTAGGAGAGACCCAGTACTTC. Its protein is CASSPGTGVGETQYF.

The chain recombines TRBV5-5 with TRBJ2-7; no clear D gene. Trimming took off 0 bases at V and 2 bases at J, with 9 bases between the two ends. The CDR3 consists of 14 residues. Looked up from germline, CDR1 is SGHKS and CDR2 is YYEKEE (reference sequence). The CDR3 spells CASSLVATTYEQYF. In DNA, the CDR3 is TGTGCCAGCAGCTTGGTAGCTACCACCTACGAGCAGTACTTC.

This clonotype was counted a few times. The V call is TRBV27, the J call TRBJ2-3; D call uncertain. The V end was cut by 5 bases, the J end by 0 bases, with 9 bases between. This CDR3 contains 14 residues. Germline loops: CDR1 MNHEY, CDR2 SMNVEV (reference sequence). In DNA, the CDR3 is TGTGCCAGCAGTGGGTATACTAGCACAGATACGCAGTATTTT. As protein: CASSGYTSTDTQYF.

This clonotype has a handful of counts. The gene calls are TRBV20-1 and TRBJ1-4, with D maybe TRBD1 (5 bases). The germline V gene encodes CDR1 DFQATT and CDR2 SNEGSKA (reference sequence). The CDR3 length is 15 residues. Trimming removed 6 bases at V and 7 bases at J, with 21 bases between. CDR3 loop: CSAKKTAPSPEKLFF. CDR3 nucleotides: TGCAGTGCCAAGAAGACAGCCCCTAGTCCTGAAAAACTGTTTTTT.

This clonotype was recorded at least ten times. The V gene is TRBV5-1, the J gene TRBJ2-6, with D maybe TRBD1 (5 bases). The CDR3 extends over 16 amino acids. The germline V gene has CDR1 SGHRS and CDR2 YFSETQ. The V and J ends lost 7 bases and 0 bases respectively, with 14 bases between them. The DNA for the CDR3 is TGCGCCAGCGCCGACGACAGCTTCTCTGGGGCCAACGTCCTGACTTTC. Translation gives CASADDSFSGANVLTF.

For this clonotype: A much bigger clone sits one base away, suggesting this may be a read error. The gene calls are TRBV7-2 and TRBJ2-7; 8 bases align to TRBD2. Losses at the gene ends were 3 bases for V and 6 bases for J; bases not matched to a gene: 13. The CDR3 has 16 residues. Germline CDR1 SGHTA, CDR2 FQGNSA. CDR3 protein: CASSLTSERASFEQYF. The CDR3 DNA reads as TGTGCCAGCAGCTTGACTAGCGAGAGGGCGTCATTCGAGCAGTACTTC.